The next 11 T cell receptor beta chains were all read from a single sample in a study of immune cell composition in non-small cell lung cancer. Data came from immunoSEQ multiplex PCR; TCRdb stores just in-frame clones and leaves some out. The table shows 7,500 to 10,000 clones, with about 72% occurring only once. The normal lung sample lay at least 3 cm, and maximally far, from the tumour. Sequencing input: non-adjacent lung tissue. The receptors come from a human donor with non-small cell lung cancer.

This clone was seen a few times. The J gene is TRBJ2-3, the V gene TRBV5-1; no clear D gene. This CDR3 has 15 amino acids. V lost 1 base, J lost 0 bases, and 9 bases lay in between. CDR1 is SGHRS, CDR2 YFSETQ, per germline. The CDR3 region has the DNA TGCGCCAGCAGCTTGCGGACCTCTAGCACAGATACGCAGTATTTT. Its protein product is CASSLRTSSTDTQYF.

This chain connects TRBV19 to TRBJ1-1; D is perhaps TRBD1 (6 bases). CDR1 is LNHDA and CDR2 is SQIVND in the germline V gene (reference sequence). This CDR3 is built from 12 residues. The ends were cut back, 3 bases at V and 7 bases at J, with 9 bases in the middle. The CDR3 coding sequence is TGTGCCAGTAGTATGGGGGCCCTTGAAGCTTTCTTT. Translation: CASSMGALEAFF.

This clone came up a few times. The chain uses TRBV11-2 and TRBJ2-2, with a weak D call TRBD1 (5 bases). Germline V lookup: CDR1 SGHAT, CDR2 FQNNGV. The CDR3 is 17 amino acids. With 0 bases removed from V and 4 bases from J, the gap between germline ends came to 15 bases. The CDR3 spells CASSLDGQGSSTGELFF. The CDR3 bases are TGTGCCAGCAGCTTAGATGGGCAGGGATCCAGCACCGGGGAGCTGTTTTTT.

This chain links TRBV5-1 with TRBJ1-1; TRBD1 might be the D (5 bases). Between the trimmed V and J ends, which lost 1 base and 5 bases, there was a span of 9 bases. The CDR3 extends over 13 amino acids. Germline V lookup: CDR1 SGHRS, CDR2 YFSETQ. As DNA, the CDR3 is TGCGCCAGCAGCTTGAGATGGGGGACTGAAGCTTTCTTT. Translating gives CASSLRWGTEAFF.

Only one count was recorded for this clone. CDR3 loop: CASSLIGNTIYF. The CDR3 DNA is TGTGCCAGTTCCCTAATCGGAAACACCATATATTTT. J is TRBJ1-3 and V is TRBV19; D is unclear. The CDR3 covers 12 residues. CDR1 and CDR2 (germline): LNHDA, SQIVND (reference sequence). The V and J ends lost 8 bases and 4 bases respectively, with 9 bases between them.

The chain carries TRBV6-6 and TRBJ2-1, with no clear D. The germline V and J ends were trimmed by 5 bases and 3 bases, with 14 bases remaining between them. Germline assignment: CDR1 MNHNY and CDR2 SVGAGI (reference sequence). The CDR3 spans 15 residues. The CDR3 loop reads CASSARTTHYNEQFF. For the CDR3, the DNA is TGTGCCAGCAGTGCCCGGACCACTCACTACAATGAGCAGTTCTTC.

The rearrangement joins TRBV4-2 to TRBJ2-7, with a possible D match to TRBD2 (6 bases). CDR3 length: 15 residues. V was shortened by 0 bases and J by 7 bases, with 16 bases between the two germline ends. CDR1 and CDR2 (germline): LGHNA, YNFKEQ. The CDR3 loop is CASSQDHGGEGEQYF. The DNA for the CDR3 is TGTGCCAGCAGCCAAGATCACGGGGGTGAGGGAGAGCAGTACTTC.

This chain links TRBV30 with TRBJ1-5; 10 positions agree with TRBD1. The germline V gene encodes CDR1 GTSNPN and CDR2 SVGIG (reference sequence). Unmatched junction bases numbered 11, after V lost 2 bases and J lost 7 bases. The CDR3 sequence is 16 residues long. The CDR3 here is CAWSINSDRGRQPQHF. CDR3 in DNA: TGTGCCTGGAGTATCAACTCCGACAGGGGGCGGCAGCCCCAGCATTTT.

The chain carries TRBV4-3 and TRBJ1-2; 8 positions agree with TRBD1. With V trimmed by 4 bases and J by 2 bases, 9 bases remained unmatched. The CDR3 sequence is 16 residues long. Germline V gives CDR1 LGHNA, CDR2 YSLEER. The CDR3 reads CASSPQMTGANYGYTF. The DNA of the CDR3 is TGCGCCAGCAGCCCACAGATGACAGGGGCCAACTATGGCTACACCTTC.

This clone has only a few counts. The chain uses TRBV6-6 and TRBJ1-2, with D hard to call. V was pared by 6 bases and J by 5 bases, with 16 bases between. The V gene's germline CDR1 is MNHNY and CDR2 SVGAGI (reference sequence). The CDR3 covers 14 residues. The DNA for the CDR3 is TGTGCCAGCAGGCCCGGGGAAGGGTTATATGGCTACACCTTC. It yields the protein CASRPGEGLYGYTF.

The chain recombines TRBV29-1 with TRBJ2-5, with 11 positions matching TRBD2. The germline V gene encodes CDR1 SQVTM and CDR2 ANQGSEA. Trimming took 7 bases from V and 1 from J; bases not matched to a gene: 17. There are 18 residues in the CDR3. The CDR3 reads CSGRLAGLRRGPQETQYF. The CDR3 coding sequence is TGCAGCGGTCGACTAGCGGGATTACGGAGGGGACCCCAAGAGACCCAGTACTTC.